These 17 T cell receptor beta chains share one sample of origin, sequenced in a study of PD-1 blockade in mismatch repair-deficient tumors. Produced via immunoSEQ multiplex PCR; TCRdb's table is partial and in-frame only. The sample lists 130,000 or so clones, roughly nine tenths occurring once. This specimen consisted of peripheral blood, obtained 44 weeks after starting pembrolizumab. The receptors shown here come from an adult with mismatch repair-deficient cancer.

This clone was seen more than once but under ten times. The chain links TRBV11-2 to TRBJ2-7; TRBD1 matches at 9 bases. After removal of 3 bases from V and 2 bases from J, the junction contained 2 bases not matched to a gene. The germline gives CDR1 SGHAT, CDR2 FQNNGV. This CDR3 comprises 14 residues. The CDR3 DNA reads TGTGCCAGCAGCTTTGGGACAGGGACCTACGAGCAGTACTTC. Its translation: CASSFGTGTYEQYF.

This chain uses TRBV6-1 with TRBJ1-2; possible D gene TRBD1, 6 bases. The V gene's germline CDR1 is MNHNS and CDR2 SASEGT. V was clipped by 8 bases and J by 1 base, with 20 bases between them. The CDR3 has 16 amino acids. CDR3 coding DNA: TGTGCCAGCGGTGTATTACAGGGTTCAGTTAACTATGGCTACACCTTC. The encoded protein is CASGVLQGSVNYGYTF.

The chain is built from TRBV6-5 and TRBJ2-7, with 9 bases identical to TRBD2. The V gene end was trimmed by 7 bases and the J gene end by 5 bases; junction bases not matched to a gene: 9. Germline V CDR1 and CDR2: MNHEY, SVGAGI. The CDR3 is 14 amino acids. The CDR3 sequence: CASIPASGVHEQYF. In nucleotides, the CDR3 is TGTGCCAGCATCCCGGCTAGCGGGGTTCACGAGCAGTACTTC.

V is TRBV5-1 and J is TRBJ2-1, with D perhaps TRBD1 (5 bases). With 4 bases removed from V and 0 bases from J, the gap between germline ends came to 8 bases. Per germline, CDR1 SGHRS and CDR2 YFSETQ. CDR3 size: 14 residues. For the CDR3, the DNA is TGCGCCAGCAGCCTAGGGGACTCCTACAATGAGCAGTTCTTC. Translated, it gives CASSLGDSYNEQFF.

The J gene is TRBJ1-1, the V gene TRBV29-1, with 7 bases lining up with TRBD1. V shed 3 bases and J 4 bases; nucleotides not matched to a gene: 29. CDR1 and CDR2 (germline): SQVTM, ANQGSEA. The CDR3 loop spans 21 amino acids. The CDR3 DNA sequence: TGCAGCGTTGATCGTCTCCCAGGGGGTGGGCAGGGTGGAGGGGCGACCACTGAAGCTTTCTTT. It encodes CSVDRLPGGGQGGGATTEAFF. Based on the CDR3 plus reference TRBV29-1 and TRBJ1-1, the full variable domain is SAVISQKPSRDICQRGTSLTIQCQVDSQVTMMFWYRQQPGQSLTLIATANQGSEATYESGFVIDKFPISRPNLTFSTLTVSNMSPEDSSIYLCSVDRLPGGGQGGGATTEAFFGQGTRLTVV.

The chain carries TRBV11-2 and TRBJ2-5; D tentatively reads TRBD1 or TRBD2 (5 bases each). Germline values: CDR1 SGHAT, CDR2 FQNNGV. The CDR3 is 17 residues long. V gave up 0 bases and J gave up 4 bases, with 18 bases separating them. The CDR3 bases are TGTGCCAGCAGCTTAGATCAGAGGGGTTCTGGGGGAGAGACCCAGTACTTC. Translated, it gives CASSLDQRGSGGETQYF.

This clone was counted between two and nine times. The chain uses TRBV28 and TRBJ2-7; D remains unclear. CDR1 and CDR2 (germline): MDHEN, SYDVKM. CDR3 length: 11 amino acids. Trimming cost V 5 bases and J 2 bases, with 4 bases left between them. The CDR3 DNA reads TGTGCCAGCAGTCAAACCTACGAGCAGTACTTC. This codes for CASSQTYEQYF.

This clone has only a few counts. The rearrangement uses TRBV4-1 and TRBJ1-5, with unresolved D. This CDR3 is built from 13 residues. The germline CDR1 and CDR2 sequences are MGHRA and YSYEKL. The V gene lost 0 bases and the J gene lost 5 bases, with 5 bases spanning the gap. This CDR3 reads CASSQEGHQPQHF. Written as DNA, the CDR3 is TGCGCCAGCAGCCAAGAAGGCCATCAGCCCCAGCATTTT.

This chain joins TRBV4-3 and TRBJ2-7; D uncertain. CDR3 size: 13 residues. Per germline, CDR1 LGHNA and CDR2 YSLEER. V lost 0 bases and J 3 bases, leaving 6 bases between the germline ends. This CDR3 reads CASSQELYYEQYF. The CDR3 nucleotides read TGCGCCAGCAGCCAAGAACTTTACTACGAGCAGTACTTC.

V is TRBV7-9 and J is TRBJ1-4; the D gene is possibly TRBD1 (5 bases). The V end lost 2 bases, the J end lost 4 bases, and 14 bases lay between the germline ends. The CDR3 sequence is 16 residues long. The germline gives CDR1 SEHNR, CDR2 FQNEAQ (reference sequence). In nucleotides, the CDR3 is TGTGCCAGCAGCTTAATTTACGGACACTATAATGAAAAACTGTTTTTT. This translates into CASSLIYGHYNEKLFF.

This chain uses TRBV7-9 with TRBJ2-3; possible D gene TRBD2, 6 bases. Trimming cost V 2 bases and J 2 bases, with 17 bases left between them. Germline V CDR1 and CDR2: SEHNR, FQNEAQ (reference sequence). The CDR3 length is 17 residues. CDR3 sequence (DNA): TGTGCCAGCAGCTTATTAGAGAGACTAGAAGTCACAGATACGCAGTATTTT. Translated: CASSLLERLEVTDTQYF.

J is TRBJ2-4 and V is TRBV4-3; maybe TRBD1 (5 bases). CDR1 is LGHNA, CDR2 YSLEER, per germline. Trimming took off 1 base at V and 1 base at J, with 8 bases between the two ends. The CDR3 is 15 amino acids. CDR3 in DNA: TGCGCCAGCAGCCAAGGCAGGGTGGCCAAAAACATTCAGTACTTC. Residues: CASSQGRVAKNIQYF.

The V and J genes are TRBV7-2 and TRBJ2-3; 8 bases are a match to TRBD2. The CDR3 is made up of 16 amino acids. The germline V gene has CDR1 SGHTA and CDR2 FQGNSA. V shed 3 bases and J 0 bases; nucleotides not matched to a gene: 5. CDR3 in amino acids: CASSFTSGSSTDTQYF. The CDR3 nucleotides read TGTGCCAGCAGCTTTACTAGCGGTTCTAGCACAGATACGCAGTATTTT.

CDR3 nucleotides: TGCGCCAGCAGCTTGGGGGCAGGGCCTTTAAGGGGAGAGACCCAGTACTTC. This gives the protein CASSLGAGPLRGETQYF. V gene TRBV5-1 combines with J gene TRBJ2-5, with D possibly being TRBD1 (5 bases). Germline assignment: CDR1 SGHRS and CDR2 YFSETQ. V lost 0 bases and J 4 bases, leaving 19 bases between the germline ends. This CDR3 is 17 amino acids long.

This clone has only one observation. This chain connects TRBV27 to TRBJ1-2; 7 bases line up with TRBD1. CDR1 is MNHEY and CDR2 is SMNVEV in the germline V gene (reference sequence). J was trimmed by 5 bases and V by 6 bases; bases with no gene match: 12. The CDR3 consists of 15 residues. The CDR3 sequence: CASRLRWTGEYGYTF. The CDR3 nucleotides are TGTGCCAGCAGGCTAAGGTGGACAGGAGAGTATGGCTACACCTTC.

The rearrangement links TRBV5-6 to TRBJ2-7; 9 bases agree with TRBD1. CDR3 length: 14 amino acids. The germline gives CDR1 SGHDT, CDR2 YYEEEE. The trim removed 6 bases at V and 3 bases at J, leaving 7 bases unmatched. CDR3 protein: CASTPGQGYYEQYF. CDR3 bases: TGTGCCAGCACCCCGGGACAGGGCTACTACGAGCAGTACTTC.

This rearrangement joins TRBV2 to TRBJ1-2; maybe TRBD1 (5 bases). Germline V lookup: CDR1 SNHLY, CDR2 FYNNEI. The CDR3 totals 14 residues. V lost 6 bases and J lost 7, with 18 bases in between. The CDR3 bases are TGTGCCAGCAGGGCCGGGACGGAGGCTACTGGCTACACCTTC. This gives the protein CASRAGTEATGYTF. Drawing the rest from reference TRBV2 and TRBJ1-2, the complete variable domain is EPEVTQTPSHQVTQMGQEVILRCVPISNHLYFYWYRQILGQKVEFLVSFYNNEISEKSEIFDDQFSVERPDGSNFTLKIRSTKLEDSAMYFCASRAGTEATGYTFGSGTRLTVV.